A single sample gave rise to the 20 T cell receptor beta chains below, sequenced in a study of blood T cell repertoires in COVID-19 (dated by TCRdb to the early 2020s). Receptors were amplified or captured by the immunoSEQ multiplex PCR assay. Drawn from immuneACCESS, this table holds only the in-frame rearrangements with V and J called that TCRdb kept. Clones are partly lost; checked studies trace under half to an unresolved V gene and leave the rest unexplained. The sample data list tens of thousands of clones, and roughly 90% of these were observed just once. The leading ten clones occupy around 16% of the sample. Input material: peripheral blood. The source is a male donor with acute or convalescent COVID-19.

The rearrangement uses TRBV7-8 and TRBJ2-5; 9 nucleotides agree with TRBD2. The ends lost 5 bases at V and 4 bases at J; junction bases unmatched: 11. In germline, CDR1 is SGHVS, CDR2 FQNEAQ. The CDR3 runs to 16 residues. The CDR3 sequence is CASSLTERGARETQYF. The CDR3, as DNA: TGTGCCAGCAGCCTCACGGAGCGGGGGGCCCGAGAGACCCAGTACTTC.

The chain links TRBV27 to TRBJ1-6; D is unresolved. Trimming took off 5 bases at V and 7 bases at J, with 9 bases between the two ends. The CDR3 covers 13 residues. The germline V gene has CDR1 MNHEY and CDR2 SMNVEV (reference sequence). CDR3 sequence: CASSTRQNSPLHF. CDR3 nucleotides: TGTGCCAGCAGTACCAGACAAAATTCACCCCTCCACTTT.

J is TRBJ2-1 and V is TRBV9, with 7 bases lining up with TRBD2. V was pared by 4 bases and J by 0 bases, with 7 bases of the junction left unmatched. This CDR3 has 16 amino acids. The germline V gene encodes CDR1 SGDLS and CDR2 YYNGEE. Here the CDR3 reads CASSPRGVSSYNEQFF. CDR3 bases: TGTGCCAGCAGCCCCCGGGGGGTTAGCTCCTACAATGAGCAGTTCTTC.

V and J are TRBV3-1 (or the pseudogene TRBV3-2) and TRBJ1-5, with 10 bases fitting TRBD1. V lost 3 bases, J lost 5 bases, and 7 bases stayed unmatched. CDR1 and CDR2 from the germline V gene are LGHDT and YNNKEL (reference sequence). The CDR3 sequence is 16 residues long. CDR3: CASSHGDRGRDQPQHF. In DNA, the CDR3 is TGTGCCAGCAGCCACGGGGACAGGGGAAGGGATCAGCCCCAGCATTTT.

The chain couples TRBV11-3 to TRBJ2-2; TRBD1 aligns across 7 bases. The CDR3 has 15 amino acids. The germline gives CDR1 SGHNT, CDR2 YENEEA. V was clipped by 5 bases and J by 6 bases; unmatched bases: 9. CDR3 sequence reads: CASSATGVIPGELFF. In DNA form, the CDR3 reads TGTGCCAGCAGCGCCACAGGGGTTATACCCGGGGAGCTGTTTTTT.

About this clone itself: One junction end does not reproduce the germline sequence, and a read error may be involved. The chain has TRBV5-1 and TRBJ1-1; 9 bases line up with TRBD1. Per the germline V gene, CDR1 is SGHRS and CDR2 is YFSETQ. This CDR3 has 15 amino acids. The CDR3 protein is CANSLEGQGWTEAFF. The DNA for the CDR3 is TGCGCCAACAGCTTGGAGGGACAGGGTTGGACTGAAGCTTTCTTT.

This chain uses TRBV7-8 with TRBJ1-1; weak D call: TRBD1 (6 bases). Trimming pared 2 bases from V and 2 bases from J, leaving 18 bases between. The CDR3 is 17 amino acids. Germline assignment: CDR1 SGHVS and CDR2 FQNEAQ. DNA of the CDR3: TGTGCCAGCAGCTTATTTCAATGGCAGGGGCGTAACACTGAAGCTTTCTTT. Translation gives CASSLFQWQGRNTEAFF.

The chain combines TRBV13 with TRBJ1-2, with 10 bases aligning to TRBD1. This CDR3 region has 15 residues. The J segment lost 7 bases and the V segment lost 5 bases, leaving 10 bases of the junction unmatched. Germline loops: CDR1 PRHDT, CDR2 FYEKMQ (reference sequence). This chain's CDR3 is CASSPRQGAHRGYTF. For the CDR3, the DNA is TGTGCCAGCAGCCCAAGACAGGGGGCTCATCGTGGCTACACCTTC. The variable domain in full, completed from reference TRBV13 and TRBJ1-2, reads AAGVIQSPRHLIKEKRETATLKCYPIPRHDTVYWYQQGPGQDPQFLISFYEKMQSDKGSIPDRFSAQQFSDYHSELNMSSLELGDSALYFCASSPRQGAHRGYTFGSGTRLTVV.

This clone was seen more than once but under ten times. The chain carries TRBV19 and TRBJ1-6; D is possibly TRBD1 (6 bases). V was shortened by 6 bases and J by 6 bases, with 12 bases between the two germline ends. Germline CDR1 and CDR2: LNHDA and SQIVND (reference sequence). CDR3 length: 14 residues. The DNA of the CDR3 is TGTGCCAGTAGGGGGGACATACTTAATTCACCCCTCCACTTT. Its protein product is CASRGDILNSPLHF.

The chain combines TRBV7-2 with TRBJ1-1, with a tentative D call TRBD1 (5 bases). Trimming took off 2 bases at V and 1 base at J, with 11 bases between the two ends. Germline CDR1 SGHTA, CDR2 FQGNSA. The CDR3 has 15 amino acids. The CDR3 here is CASSLSAGQNTEAFF. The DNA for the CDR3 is TGTGCCAGCAGCTTAAGTGCAGGGCAGAACACTGAAGCTTTCTTT.

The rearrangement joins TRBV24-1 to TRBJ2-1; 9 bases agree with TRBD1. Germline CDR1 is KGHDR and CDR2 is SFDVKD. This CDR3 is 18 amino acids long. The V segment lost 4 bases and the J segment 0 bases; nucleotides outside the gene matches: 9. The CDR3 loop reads CATSDPTSTGGSYNEQFF. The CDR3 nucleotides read TGTGCCACCAGTGACCCCACCTCGACAGGGGGCTCCTACAATGAGCAGTTCTTC.

The CDR3, as DNA: TGTGCCAGCAGTGAAGCGCTTTCGCGGGGTACGGGCAATCAGCCCCAGCATTTT. Translation: CASSEALSRGTGNQPQHF. The genes are TRBV6-1 and TRBJ1-5; no reliable D call. The germline V gene has CDR1 MNHNS and CDR2 SASEGT. The CDR3 has 18 amino acids. V dropped 0 bases and J dropped 2 bases, with 17 bases sitting between them.

Here the CDR3 reads CASRGTGGREGNQPQHF. The DNA for the CDR3 is TGCGCCAGCAGAGGGACAGGGGGAAGGGAGGGCAATCAGCCCCAGCATTTT. This chain uses TRBV10-2 with TRBJ1-5; TRBD1 matches 11 bases. The germline V gene encodes CDR1 WSHSY and CDR2 SAAADI. J was trimmed by 2 bases and V by 6 bases; bases with no gene match: 9. The CDR3 spans 17 residues.

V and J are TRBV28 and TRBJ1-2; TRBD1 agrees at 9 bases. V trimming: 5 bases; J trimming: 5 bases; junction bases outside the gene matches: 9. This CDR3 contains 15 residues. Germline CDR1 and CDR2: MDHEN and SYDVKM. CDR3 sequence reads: CASSPQTGGNYGYTF. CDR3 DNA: TGTGCCAGCAGTCCTCAGACAGGGGGTAATTATGGCTACACCTTC.

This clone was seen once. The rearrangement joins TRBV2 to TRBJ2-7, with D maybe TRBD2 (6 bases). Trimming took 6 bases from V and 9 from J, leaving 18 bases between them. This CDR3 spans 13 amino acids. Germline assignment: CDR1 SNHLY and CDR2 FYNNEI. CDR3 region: CASSARGGPGQYF. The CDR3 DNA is TGTGCCAGCAGCGCCCGAGGAGGGCCCGGGCAGTACTTC. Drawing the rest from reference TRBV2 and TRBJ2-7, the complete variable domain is EPEVTQTPSHQVTQMGQEVILRCVPISNHLYFYWYRQILGQKVEFLVSFYNNEISEKSEIFDDQFSVERPDGSNFTLKIRSTKLEDSAMYFCASSARGGPGQYFGPGTRLTVT.

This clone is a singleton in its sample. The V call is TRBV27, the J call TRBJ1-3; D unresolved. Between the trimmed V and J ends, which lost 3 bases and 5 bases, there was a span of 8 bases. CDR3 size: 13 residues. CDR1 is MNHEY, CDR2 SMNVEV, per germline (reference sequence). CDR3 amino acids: CASSFPQRNTIYF. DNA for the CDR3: TGTGCCAGCAGTTTCCCGCAGAGAAACACCATATATTTT.

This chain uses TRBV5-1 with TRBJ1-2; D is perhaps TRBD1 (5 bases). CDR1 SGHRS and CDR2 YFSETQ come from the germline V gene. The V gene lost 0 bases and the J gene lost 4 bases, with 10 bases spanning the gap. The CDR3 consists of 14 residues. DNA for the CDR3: TGCGCCAGCAGCTTGGTGGGGCAGGCCTATGGCTACACCTTC. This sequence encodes CASSLVGQAYGYTF.

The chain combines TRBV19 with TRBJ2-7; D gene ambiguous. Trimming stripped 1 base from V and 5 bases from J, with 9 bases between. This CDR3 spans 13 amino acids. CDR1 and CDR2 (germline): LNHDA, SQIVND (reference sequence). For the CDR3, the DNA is TGTGCCAGTAGTATAGGCAGGCAAAACGAGCAGTACTTC. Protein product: CASSIGRQNEQYF.

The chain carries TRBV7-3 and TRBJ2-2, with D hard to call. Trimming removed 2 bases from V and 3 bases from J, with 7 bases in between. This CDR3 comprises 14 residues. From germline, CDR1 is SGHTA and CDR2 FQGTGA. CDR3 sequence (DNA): TGTGCCAGCAGCTTAGGCATTTACACCGGGGAGCTGTTTTTT. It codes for CASSLGIYTGELFF.

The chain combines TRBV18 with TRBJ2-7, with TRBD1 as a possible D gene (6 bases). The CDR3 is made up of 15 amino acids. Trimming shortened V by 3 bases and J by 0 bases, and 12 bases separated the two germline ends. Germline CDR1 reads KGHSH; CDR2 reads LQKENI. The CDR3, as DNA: TGTGCCAGCTCACCGGGACAAGAGTACTCCTACGAGCAGTACTTC. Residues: CASSPGQEYSYEQYF. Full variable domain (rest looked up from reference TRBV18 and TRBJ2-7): NAGVMQNPRHLVRRRGQEARLRCSPMKGHSHVYWYRQLPEEGLKFMVYLQKENIIDESGMPKERFSAEFPKEGPSILRIQQVVRGDSAAYFCASSPGQEYSYEQYFGPGTRLTVT.